The rows below give T cell receptor beta chains drawn from one sample of a study of beta chain features in type 1 diabetes. TCRdb's table, derived via immunoSEQ multiplex PCR, lists solely in-frame clones and lacks some. The data show 130,000 to 150,000 clones, under 60% seen once. The material sequenced was Tregs from blood. The receptors shown here come from a man younger than 35 in good health. CDR3s include the opening cysteine and the closing phenylalanine or tryptophan. The order of the fields is V gene, D gene, clone size, J gene, CDR3 DNA, CDR3 protein. D genes are given only for firm matches. A clone size is listed for some rows: how often the clone was seen (once, few, many), or a class if it is expanded.

V: TRBV6-6; D: TRBD2; size: few; J: TRBJ2-7; DNA: TGTGCCACCACTCGACTAGCGGGAGGATCCGAGCAGTACTTC; CDR3: CATTRLAGGSEQYF
V: TRBV30; D: TRBD1; size: .; J: TRBJ1-1; DNA: TGTGCCTGGAGTGTCTTCCGACAGGGGGAGAACACTGAAGCTTTCTTT; CDR3: CAWSVFRQGENTEAFF
V: TRBV4-1; D: TRBD2; size: .; J: TRBJ2-3; DNA: TGCGCCAGCAGCCTCCAGGGACTAGCGGGACTGGTAGAAGGCACAGATACGCAGTATTTT; CDR3: CASSLQGLAGLVEGTDTQYF
V: TRBV5-1; D: .; size: .; J: TRBJ1-2; DNA: TGCGCCAGCAGCGCCCAGGGGATTTACGGCTACACCTTC; CDR3: CASSAQGIYGYTF
V: TRBV7-2; D: TRBD1; size: few; J: TRBJ1-5; DNA: TGTGCCAGCAGCTGGATACAGGGGGGAGGACAGCCCCAGCATTTT; CDR3: CASSWIQGGGQPQHF
V: TRBV19; D: .; size: few; J: TRBJ2-7; DNA: TGTGCCAGTAGTATGGGCAGCCTCGTTTACGAGCAGTACTTC; CDR3: CASSMGSLVYEQYF
V: TRBV27; D: .; size: once; J: TRBJ2-7; DNA: TGTGCCAGCAGTTCCGGTCCAGCGGGCCCCCGGCAGTACTTC; CDR3: CASSSGPAGPRQYF
V: TRBV5-1; D: .; size: once; J: TRBJ1-1; DNA: TGCGCCAGCAGCTTGGACAGGGTACGAACTGAAGCTTTCTTT; CDR3: CASSLDRVRTEAFF
V: TRBV2; D: TRBD2; size: .; J: TRBJ2-3; DNA: TGTGCCAGCAGCGTCCCTCGGACGCCCTACGGGACTAGCGGGAGCACAGATACGCAGTATTTT; CDR3: CASSVPRTPYGTSGSTDTQYF
V: TRBV10-3; D: .; size: few; J: TRBJ2-7; DNA: TGTGCCATCAGTGGTGCCGGGACATCCGCCTACGAGCAGTACTTC; CDR3: CAISGAGTSAYEQYF
V: TRBV4-3; D: .; size: few; J: TRBJ1-1; DNA: TGCGCCAGCAGCCAAGTAGTTCAGGGGAACACTGAAGCTTTCTTT; CDR3: CASSQVVQGNTEAFF
V: TRBV9; D: TRBD1; size: .; J: TRBJ1-4; DNA: TGTGCCAGCAGCGGAGGGGGCTGGAGTGAAAAACTGTTTTTT; CDR3: CASSGGGWSEKLFF
V: TRBV29-1; D: .; size: .; J: TRBJ1-5; DNA: TGCAGCGTTGCGCGGGGGAAGGATCAGCCCCAGCATTTT; CDR3: CSVARGKDQPQHF
V: TRBV19; D: .; size: .; J: TRBJ1-5; DNA: TGTGCCAGCCAAGGACAGTTCAATCAGCCCCAGCATTTT; CDR3: CASQGQFNQPQHF
V: TRBV18; D: TRBD2; size: .; J: TRBJ2-7; DNA: TGTGCCAGCTCACCACTGGGGGGGATCTACGAGCAGTACTTC; CDR3: CASSPLGGIYEQYF
V: TRBV7-9; D: .; size: .; J: TRBJ2-1; DNA: TGTGCCAGCAGCCCTTTTTCAGGGGGGCTCAATGAGCAGTTCTTC; CDR3: CASSPFSGGLNEQFF
V: TRBV30; D: .; size: few; J: TRBJ1-2; DNA: TGTGCCTGGAATCTTCTCTATGGCTACACCTTC; CDR3: CAWNLLYGYTF
V: TRBV6-5; D: TRBD2; size: few; J: TRBJ2-5; DNA: TGTGCCAGCAGTCCCAAGGGACTATTGGGGGAGACCCAGTACTTC; CDR3: CASSPKGLLGETQYF